Listed below are T cell receptor beta chains from one sample, sequenced in a study of OX40 agonist ivuxolimab in advanced cancers. Sequencing was performed with immunoSEQ multiplex PCR; in TCRdb, only in-frame clones are kept and a portion is missing. The sample holds tens of thousands of clones, around 74% seen once. The material was CD4+ or CD8+ T cells sorted from blood, obtained in a trial of the OX40 agonist ivuxolimab. The receptors come from an adult with an advanced solid tumor such as melanoma, head and neck, liver or kidney cancer. Each CDR3 is given with its conserved first and last residue. Each record gives: clone size, V gene, J gene, D gene, CDR3 protein, CDR3 DNA. A D gene is named only where the DNA matches it firmly. Expanded clones get a size class; other rows say once, few or many, or leave the size out.

once,TRBV30,TRBJ1-3,-,CAWSVVGQRSSGNTIYF,TGTGCCTGGAGTGTCGTGGGGCAAAGATCCTCTGGAAACACCATATATTTT
few,TRBV30,TRBJ2-1,TRBD2,CAWRQGTSGRYEQFF,TGTGCCTGGAGGCAGGGAACTAGCGGGAGATATGAGCAGTTCTTC
-,TRBV4-3,TRBJ1-4,-,CASSPDGRVGEKLFF,TGCGCCAGCAGCCCGGACGGTCGTGTGGGTGAAAAACTGTTTTTT
few,TRBV18,TRBJ1-5,-,CASSPAQSSNQPQHF,TGTGCCAGCTCACCAGCACAGAGTAGCAATCAGCCCCAGCATTTT
-,TRBV5-5,TRBJ2-7,-,CASSPGLLYEQYF,TGTGCCAGCAGTCCGGGACTCCTCTACGAGCAGTACTTC
-,TRBV4-1,TRBJ1-3,-,CASSQDRGSGNTIYF,TGCGCCAGCAGCCAAGATAGAGGTTCTGGAAACACCATATATTTT
-,TRBV11-2,TRBJ2-7,-,CASSLGNGGYEQYF,TGTGCCAGCAGCTTAGGCAACGGGGGCTACGAGCAGTACTTC
-,TRBV9,TRBJ2-5,-,CASSVLGGRYQETQYF,TGTGCCAGCAGCGTACTCGGGGGCCGGTACCAAGAGACCCAGTACTTC
-,TRBV2,TRBJ1-5,-,CASSLQPQHF,TGTGCCAGCAGTTTGCAGCCCCAGCATTTT
-,TRBV7-9,TRBJ2-7,TRBD2,CASSLAPAGAYEQYF,TGTGCCAGCAGCTTAGCGCCAGCGGGAGCCTACGAGCAGTACTTC
-,TRBV7-8,TRBJ2-3,TRBD2,CASRQLAGALDTQYF,TGTGCCAGCAGACAACTAGCGGGAGCTTTAGATACGCAGTATTTT
-,TRBV4-1,TRBJ2-7,TRBD1,CASSPRDRASYEQYF,TGCGCCAGCAGCCCCCGGGACAGGGCGTCCTACGAGCAGTACTTC
-,TRBV4-3,TRBJ2-3,TRBD2,CASSQEGISGGLTDTQYF,TGCGCCAGCAGCCAAGAAGGAATCAGCGGGGGGCTCACAGATACGCAGTATTTT
-,TRBV15,TRBJ1-3,-,CATSLQSSGNTIYF,TGTGCCACCAGCCTACAGAGCTCTGGAAACACCATATATTTT
-,TRBV6-1,TRBJ2-7,-,CASSLGSSYEQYF,TGTGCCAGCAGCCTGGGGAGTTCCTACGAGCAGTACTTC
-,TRBV9,TRBJ2-1,-,CASSVEGNNEQFF,TGTGCCAGCAGCGTAGAGGGAAACAATGAGCAGTTCTTC
-,TRBV9,TRBJ2-7,-,CASSVDPQGNDEQYF,TGTGCCAGCAGCGTAGACCCGCAGGGGAACGACGAGCAGTACTTC
-,TRBV9,TRBJ1-5,TRBD1,CASSAGQGVNSNQPQHF,TGTGCCAGCAGCGCGGGACAGGGGGTCAATAGCAATCAGCCCCAGCATTTT
-,TRBV10-1,TRBJ1-5,-,CASSESKNQPQHF,TGCGCCAGCAGTGAGTCGAAGAATCAGCCCCAGCATTTT
once,TRBV5-4,TRBJ1-3,-,CASSFGSGNTIYF,-
few,TRBV7-4,TRBJ2-4,-,CASSGAEILWVAKNIQYF,TGTGCCAGCAGCGGCGCGGAGATTTTATGGGTCGCCAAAAACATTCAGTACTTC
-,TRBV7-2,TRBJ2-1,TRBD2,CASSFPGGLGLNEQFF,TGTGCCAGCAGCTTTCCTGGCGGACTAGGACTCAATGAGCAGTTCTTC